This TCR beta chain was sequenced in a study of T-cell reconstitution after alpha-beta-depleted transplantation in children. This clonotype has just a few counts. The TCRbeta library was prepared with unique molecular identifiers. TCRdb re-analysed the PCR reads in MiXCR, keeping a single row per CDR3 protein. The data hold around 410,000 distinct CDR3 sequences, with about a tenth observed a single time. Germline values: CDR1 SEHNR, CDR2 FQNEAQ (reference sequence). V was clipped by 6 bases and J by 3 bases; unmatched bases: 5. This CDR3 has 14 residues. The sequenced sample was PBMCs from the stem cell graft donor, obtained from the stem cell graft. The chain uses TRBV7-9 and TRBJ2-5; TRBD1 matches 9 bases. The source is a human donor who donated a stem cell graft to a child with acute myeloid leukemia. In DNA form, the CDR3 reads TGTGCCAGCAGATTTACAGGGGGCGAAGAGACCCAGTACTTC. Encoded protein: CASRFTGGEETQYF.